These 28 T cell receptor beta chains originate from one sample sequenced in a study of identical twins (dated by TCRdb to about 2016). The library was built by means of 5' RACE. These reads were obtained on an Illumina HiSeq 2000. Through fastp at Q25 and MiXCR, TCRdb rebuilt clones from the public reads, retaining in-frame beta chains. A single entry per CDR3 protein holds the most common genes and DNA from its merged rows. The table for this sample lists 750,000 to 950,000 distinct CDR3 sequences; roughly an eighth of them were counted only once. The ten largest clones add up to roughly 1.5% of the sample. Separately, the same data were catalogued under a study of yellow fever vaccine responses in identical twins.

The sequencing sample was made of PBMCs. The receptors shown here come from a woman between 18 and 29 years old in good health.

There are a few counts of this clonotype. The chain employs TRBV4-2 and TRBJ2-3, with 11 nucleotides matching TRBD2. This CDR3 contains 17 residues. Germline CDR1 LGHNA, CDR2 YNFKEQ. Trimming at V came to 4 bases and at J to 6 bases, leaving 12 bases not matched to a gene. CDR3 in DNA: TGTGCCAGCAGCCTCCGAACCCTTGGGACTAGCGGCGATACGCAGTATTTT. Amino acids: CASSLRTLGTSGDTQYF.

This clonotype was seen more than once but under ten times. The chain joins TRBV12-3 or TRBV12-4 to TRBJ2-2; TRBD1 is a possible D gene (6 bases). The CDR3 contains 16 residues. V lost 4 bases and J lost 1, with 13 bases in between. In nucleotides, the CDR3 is TGTGCCAGCAGTTCCCCTTCAGGGGAGAACACCGGGGAGCTGTTTTTT. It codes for CASSSPSGENTGELFF.

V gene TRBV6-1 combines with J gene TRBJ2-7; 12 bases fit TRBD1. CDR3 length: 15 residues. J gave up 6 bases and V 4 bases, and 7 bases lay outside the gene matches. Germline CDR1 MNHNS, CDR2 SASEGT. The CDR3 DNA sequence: TGTGCCAGCAGTGCGACCCGGGACAGGGGGCGCGAGCAGTACTTC. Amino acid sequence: CASSATRDRGREQYF.

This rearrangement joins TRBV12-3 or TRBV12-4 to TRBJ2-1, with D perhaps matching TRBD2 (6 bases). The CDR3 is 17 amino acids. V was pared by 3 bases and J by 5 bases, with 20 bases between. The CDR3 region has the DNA TGTGCCAGCAGTTTTTCCCTAACTAGCAACGAGAACAATGAGCAGTTCTTC. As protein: CASSFSLTSNENNEQFF.

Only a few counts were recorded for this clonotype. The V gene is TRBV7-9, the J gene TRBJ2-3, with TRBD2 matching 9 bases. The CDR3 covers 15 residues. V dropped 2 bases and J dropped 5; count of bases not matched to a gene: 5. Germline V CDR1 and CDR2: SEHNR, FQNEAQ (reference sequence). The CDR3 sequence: CASSLYGGREDTQYF. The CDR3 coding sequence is TGTGCCAGCAGCTTATATGGCGGGAGGGAAGATACGCAGTATTTT.

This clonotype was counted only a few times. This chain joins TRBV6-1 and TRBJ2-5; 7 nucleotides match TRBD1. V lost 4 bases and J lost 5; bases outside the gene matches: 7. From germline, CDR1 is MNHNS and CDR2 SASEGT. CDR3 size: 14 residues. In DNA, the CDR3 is TGTGCCAGCAGTGGAACAGGGGCGGGTGAGACCCAGTACTTC. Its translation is CASSGTGAGETQYF.

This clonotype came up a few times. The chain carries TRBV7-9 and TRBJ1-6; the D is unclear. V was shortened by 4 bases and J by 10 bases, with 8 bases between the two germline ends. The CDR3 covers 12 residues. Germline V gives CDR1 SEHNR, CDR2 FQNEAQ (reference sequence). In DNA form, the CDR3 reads TGTGCCAGCAGCTCCCCATGGTCACCCCTCCACTTT. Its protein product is CASSSPWSPLHF.

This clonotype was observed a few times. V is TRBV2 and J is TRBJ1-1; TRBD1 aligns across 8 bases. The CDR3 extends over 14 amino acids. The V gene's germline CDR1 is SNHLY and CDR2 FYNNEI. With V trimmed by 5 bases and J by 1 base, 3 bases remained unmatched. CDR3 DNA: TGTGCCAGCAGTCGGGACAGGTCGAACACTGAAGCTTTCTTT. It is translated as CASSRDRSNTEAFF.

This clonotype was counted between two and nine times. DNA for the CDR3: TGTGCCACCAGTGATACCGGGACTAGCTATGAGACCCAGTACTTC. Translated: CATSDTGTSYETQYF. V gene TRBV24-1 combines with J gene TRBJ2-5; the match to TRBD2 covers 9 bases. The V gene's germline CDR1 is KGHDR and CDR2 SFDVKD. The CDR3 runs to 15 residues. With 3 bases clipped from V and 5 bases from J, the junction kept 6 bases outside the gene matches.

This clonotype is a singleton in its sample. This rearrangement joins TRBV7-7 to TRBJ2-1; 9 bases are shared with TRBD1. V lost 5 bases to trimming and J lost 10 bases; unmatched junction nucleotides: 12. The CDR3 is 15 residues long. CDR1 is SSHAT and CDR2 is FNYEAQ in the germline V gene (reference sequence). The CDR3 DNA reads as TGTGCCAGCAGCGTCGGGACAGGGAGATTAGCGGAGCAGTTCTTC. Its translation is CASSVGTGRLAEQFF.

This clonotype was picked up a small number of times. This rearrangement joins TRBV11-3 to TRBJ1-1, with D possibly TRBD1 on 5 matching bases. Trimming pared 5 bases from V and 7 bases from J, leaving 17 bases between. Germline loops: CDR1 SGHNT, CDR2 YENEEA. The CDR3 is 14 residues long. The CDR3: CASSPFSPDSEAFF. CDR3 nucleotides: TGTGCCAGCAGCCCCTTTTCCCCTGACAGTGAAGCTTTCTTT.

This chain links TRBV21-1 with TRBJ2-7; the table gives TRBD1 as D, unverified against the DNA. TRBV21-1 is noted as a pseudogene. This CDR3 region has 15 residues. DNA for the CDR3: TGTGCCAGCAGCCCGTGGGGGGGACCAAAATACGAGCAGTACGTC. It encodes CASSPWGGPKYEQYV.

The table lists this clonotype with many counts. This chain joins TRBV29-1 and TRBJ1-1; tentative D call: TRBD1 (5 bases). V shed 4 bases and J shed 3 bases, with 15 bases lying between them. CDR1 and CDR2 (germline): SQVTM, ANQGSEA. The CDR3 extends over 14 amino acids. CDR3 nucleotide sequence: TGCAGCGTTGCGGACCCAGGGAGGGACACTGAAGCTTTCTTT. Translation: CSVADPGRDTEAFF.

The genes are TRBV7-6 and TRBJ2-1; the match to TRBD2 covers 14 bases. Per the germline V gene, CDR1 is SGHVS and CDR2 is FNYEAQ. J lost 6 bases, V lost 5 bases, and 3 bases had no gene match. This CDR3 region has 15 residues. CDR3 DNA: TGTGCCAGCAGCCTGACTAGCGGGAGGGTCAATGAGCAGTTCTTC. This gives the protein CASSLTSGRVNEQFF.

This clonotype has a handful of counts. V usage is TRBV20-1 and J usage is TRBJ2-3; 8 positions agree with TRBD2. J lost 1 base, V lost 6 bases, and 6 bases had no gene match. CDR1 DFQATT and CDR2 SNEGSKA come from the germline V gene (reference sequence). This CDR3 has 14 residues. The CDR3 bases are TGCAGTGCCAAGAGCGGGGGTGGCACAGATACGCAGTATTTT. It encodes CSAKSGGGTDTQYF.

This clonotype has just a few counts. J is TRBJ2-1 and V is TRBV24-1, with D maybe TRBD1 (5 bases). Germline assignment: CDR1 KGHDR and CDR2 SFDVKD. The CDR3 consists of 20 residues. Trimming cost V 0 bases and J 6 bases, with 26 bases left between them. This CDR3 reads CATSDLRRTGGLSSINEQFF. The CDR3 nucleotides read TGTGCCACCAGTGATTTGCGCAGAACAGGTGGTTTGAGTTCTATCAATGAGCAGTTCTTC.

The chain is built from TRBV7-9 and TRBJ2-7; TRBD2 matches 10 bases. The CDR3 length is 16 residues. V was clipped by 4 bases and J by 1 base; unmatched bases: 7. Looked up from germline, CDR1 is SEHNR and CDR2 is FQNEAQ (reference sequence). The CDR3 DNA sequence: TGTGCCAGCAGCTCACCTGGACTAGCGGCTTCCTACGAGCAGTACTTC. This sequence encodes CASSSPGLAASYEQYF.

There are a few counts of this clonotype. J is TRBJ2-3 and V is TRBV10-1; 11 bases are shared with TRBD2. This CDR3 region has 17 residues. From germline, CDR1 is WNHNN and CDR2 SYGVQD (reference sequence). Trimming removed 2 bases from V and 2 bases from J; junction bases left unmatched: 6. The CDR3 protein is CASSEPGTSGNTDTQYF. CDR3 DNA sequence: TGCGCCAGCAGTGAGCCCGGGACTAGCGGTAACACAGATACGCAGTATTTT.

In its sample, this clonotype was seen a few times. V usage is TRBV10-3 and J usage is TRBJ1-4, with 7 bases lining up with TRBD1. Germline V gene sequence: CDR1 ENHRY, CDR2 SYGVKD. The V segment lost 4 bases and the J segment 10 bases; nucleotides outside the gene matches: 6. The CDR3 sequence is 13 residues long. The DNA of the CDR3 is TGTGCCATCAGTGGTGCAGGGGGAGGAAAACTGTTTTTT. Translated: CAISGAGGGKLFF.

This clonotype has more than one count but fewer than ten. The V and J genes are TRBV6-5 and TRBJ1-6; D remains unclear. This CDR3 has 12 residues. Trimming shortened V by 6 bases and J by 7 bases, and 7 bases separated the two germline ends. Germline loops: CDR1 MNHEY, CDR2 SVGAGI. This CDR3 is CASSYTNSPLHF. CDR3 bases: TGTGCCAGCAGCTACACCAATTCACCCCTCCACTTT.

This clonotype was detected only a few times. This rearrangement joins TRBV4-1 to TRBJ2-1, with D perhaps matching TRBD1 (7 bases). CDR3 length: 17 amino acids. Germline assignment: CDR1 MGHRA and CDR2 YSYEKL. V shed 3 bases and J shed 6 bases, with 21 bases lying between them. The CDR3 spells CASSHRTGTEGGNEQFF. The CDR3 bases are TGCGCCAGCAGCCATCGTACCGGGACAGAGGGGGGCAATGAGCAGTTCTTC.

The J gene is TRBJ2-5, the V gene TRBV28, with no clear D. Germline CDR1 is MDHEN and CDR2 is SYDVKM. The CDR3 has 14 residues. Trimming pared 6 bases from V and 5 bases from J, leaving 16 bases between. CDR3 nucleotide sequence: TGTGCCAGCAGGGGATTATTGGTCGGGGAGACCCAGTACTTC. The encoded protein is CASRGLLVGETQYF.

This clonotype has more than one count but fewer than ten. DNA for the CDR3: TGTGCCAGCAGTTTGAGGCAAGCGGCGATCTCTGGAAACACCATATATTTT. Translating it yields CASSLRQAAISGNTIYF. V is TRBV12-3 or TRBV12-4 and J is TRBJ1-3; D is ambiguous. The CDR3 is 17 amino acids. Trimming removed 3 bases at V and 0 bases at J, with 15 bases between.

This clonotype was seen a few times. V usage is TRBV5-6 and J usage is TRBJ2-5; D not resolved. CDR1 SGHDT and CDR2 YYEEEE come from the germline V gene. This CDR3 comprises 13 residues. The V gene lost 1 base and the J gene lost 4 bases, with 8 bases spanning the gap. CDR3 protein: CASSLQVGETQYF. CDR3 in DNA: TGTGCCAGCAGCTTGCAGGTTGGAGAGACCCAGTACTTC.

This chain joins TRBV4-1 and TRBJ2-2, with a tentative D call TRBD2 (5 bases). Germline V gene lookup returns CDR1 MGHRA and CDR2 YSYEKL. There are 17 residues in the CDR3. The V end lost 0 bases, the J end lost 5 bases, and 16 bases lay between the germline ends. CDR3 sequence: CASSQESWGGGTGELFF. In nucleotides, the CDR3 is TGCGCCAGCAGCCAAGAATCTTGGGGTGGAGGAACCGGGGAGCTGTTTTTT.

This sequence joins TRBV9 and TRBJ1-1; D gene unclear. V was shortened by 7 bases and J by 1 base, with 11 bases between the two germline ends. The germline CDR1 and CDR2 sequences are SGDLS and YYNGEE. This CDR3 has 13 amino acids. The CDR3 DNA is TGTGCCAGCGCATCCAGATCGAACACTGAAGCTTTCTTT. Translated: CASASRSNTEAFF. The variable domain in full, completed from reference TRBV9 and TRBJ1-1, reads DSGVTQTPKHLITATGQRVTLRCSPRSGDLSVYWYQQSLDQGLQFLIQYYNGEERAKGNILERFSAQQFPDLHSELNLSSLELGDSALYFCASASRSNTEAFFGQGTRLTVV.

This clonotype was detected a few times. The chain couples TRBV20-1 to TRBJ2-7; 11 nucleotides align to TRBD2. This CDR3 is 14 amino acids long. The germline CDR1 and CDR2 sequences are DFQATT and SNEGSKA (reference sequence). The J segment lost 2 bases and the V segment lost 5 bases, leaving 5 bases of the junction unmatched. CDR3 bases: TGCAGTGCTCCCACTAGCGGGGGCACCTACGAGCAGTACGTC. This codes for CSAPTSGGTYEQYV.

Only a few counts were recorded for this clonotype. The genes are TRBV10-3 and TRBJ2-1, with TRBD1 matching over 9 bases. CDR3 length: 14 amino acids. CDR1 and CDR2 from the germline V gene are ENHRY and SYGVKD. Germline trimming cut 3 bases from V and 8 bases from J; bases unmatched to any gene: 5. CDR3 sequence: CAISDGDREHEQFF. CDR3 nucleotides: TGTGCCATCAGTGACGGGGACAGGGAGCATGAGCAGTTCTTC.